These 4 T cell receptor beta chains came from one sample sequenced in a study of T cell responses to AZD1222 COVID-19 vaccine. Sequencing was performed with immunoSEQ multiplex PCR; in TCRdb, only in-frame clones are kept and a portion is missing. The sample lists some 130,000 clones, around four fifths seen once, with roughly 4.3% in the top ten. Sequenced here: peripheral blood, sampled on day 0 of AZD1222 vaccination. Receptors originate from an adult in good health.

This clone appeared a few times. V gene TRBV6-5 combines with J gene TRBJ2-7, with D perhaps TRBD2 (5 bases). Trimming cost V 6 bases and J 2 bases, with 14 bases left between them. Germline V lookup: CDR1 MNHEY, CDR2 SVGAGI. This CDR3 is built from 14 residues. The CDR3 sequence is CASRPSGSAYEQYF. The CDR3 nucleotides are TGTGCCAGCAGACCTTCGGGGTCGGCCTACGAGCAGTACTTC.

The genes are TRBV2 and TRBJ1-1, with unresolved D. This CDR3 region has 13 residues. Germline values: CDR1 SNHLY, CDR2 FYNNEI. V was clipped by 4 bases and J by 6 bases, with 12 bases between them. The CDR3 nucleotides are TGTGCCAGCAGTGCCCACGGGCAGGCTGAAGCTTTCTTT. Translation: CASSAHGQAEAFF.

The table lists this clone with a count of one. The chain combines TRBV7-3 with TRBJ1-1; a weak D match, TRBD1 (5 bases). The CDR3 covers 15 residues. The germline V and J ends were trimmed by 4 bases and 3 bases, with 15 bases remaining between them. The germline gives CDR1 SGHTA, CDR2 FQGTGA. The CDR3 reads CASSSRTKGDTEAFF. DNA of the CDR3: TGTGCCAGCAGCTCCCGGACGAAAGGGGACACTGAAGCTTTCTTT.

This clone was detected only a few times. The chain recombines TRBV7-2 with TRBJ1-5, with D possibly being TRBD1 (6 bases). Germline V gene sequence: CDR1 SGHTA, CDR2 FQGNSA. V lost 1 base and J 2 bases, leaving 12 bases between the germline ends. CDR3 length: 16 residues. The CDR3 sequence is CASSLEGGGRNQPQHF. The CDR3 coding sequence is TGTGCCAGCAGCTTAGAGGGGGGCGGGCGCAATCAGCCCCAGCATTTT. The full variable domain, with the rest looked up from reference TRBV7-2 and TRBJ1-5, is GAGVSQSPSNKVTEKGKDVELRCDPISGHTALYWYRQSLGQGLEFLIYFQGNSAPDKSGLPSDRFSAERTGGSVSTLTIQRTQQEDSAVYLCASSLEGGGRNQPQHFGDGTRLSIL.